This TCR beta chain came from a study of cytomegalovirus exposure and HLA in healthy donors. The study ran its PCR with 60 Vbeta and 13 Jbeta primers. The data were produced by immunoSEQ multiplex PCR, yet TCRdb's version contains in-frame clones alone and is incomplete. This table has around 94,000 clones, about three fifths appearing once. Between the trimmed V and J ends, which lost 3 bases and 0 bases, there was a span of 6 bases. The length of the CDR3 is 13 residues. The germline V gene has CDR1 MNHNS and CDR2 SASEGT. The material sequenced was PBMCs. The sequence was obtained from a human donor in good health. The chain uses TRBV6-1 and TRBJ2-7, with D perhaps TRBD1 (5 bases). Here the CDR3 reads CASSDTGSYEQYF. The DNA for the CDR3 is TGTGCCAGCAGTGATACAGGCTCCTACGAGCAGTACTTC.